The 26 T cell receptor beta chains in this list originate from one sample, sequenced in a study of T cell repertoires in cytomegalovirus infection. These receptors' targets are unknown. TCRdb itself ran the reads through MiXCR, one entry per CDR3 protein. The sample lists 310,000 or so distinct CDR3 sequences; roughly 25% were seen once. Sequences were derived from cultured PBMCs, sampled from culture after CMV antigen stimulation. The receptors originated from a human donor in good health (CMV status not recorded). Some clones in this sample may be carry-over from other donors' samples.

The table lists this clonotype with a few counts. The chain joins TRBV7-6 to TRBJ2-3; 9 bases align to TRBD2. CDR3 length: 16 amino acids. V was pared by 5 bases and J by 0 bases, with 6 bases of the junction left unmatched. The germline gives CDR1 SGHVS, CDR2 FNYEAQ. CDR3 coding DNA: TGTGCCAGCAGCCCGAGACTAGCGGTTAGCACAGATACGCAGTATTTT. Amino acid sequence: CASSPRLAVSTDTQYF.

This clonotype was seen a single time. The CDR3 spells CASSFRTGTGLRGNQPQHF. Written as DNA, the CDR3 is TGTGCCAGCAGTTTTAGAACCGGGACAGGGCTAAGAGGCAATCAGCCCCAGCATTTT. The chain has TRBV6-2 or TRBV6-3 and TRBJ1-5; 9 nucleotides agree with TRBD1. The germline CDR1 and CDR2 sequences are MNHEY and SVGEGT. The CDR3 totals 19 residues. Trimming removed 4 bases from V and 2 bases from J; junction bases left unmatched: 15.

This clonotype came up many times. This sequence joins TRBV5-6 and TRBJ2-2, with D perhaps matching TRBD2 (6 bases). Germline CDR1 and CDR2: SGHDT and YYEEEE. The CDR3 spans 14 residues. The V end lost 5 bases, the J end lost 8 bases, and 16 bases lay between the germline ends. In DNA form, the CDR3 reads TGTGCCAGCAGTGAGACCAGCGGGTGGGGGGAGCTGTTTTTT. Translated: CASSETSGWGELFF.

This clonotype turned up a few times. This sequence joins TRBV6-2 or TRBV6-3 and TRBJ2-1; 9 nucleotides line up with TRBD2. This CDR3 comprises 14 residues. The junction had 8 bases not matched to a gene; V was cut back by 5 bases and J by 9 bases. Germline CDR1 and CDR2: MNHEY and SVGEGT. CDR3 DNA sequence: TGTGCCAGCAGTCGAAATAGCGGGAGTGGTGAGCAGTTCTTC. It specifies CASSRNSGSGEQFF.

This chain connects TRBV7-9 to TRBJ2-7; 10 bases fit TRBD2. This CDR3 contains 14 residues. V shed 4 bases, J shed 2 bases, and the junction held 2 bases outside the gene matches. The germline CDR1 and CDR2 sequences are SEHNR and FQNEAQ (reference sequence). In nucleotides, the CDR3 is TGTGCCAGCAGCTCGGGACTAGCGACCTACGAGCAGTACGTC. Translation gives CASSSGLATYEQYV.

The rearrangement uses TRBV28 and TRBJ2-3; the match to TRBD2 covers 8 bases. The CDR3 has 14 amino acids. Germline V lookup: CDR1 MDHEN, CDR2 SYDVKM. J was trimmed by 5 bases and V by 6 bases; bases with no gene match: 7. The CDR3 loop reads CASSPAGALDTQYF. CDR3 DNA: TGTGCCAGCAGCCCAGCGGGGGCATTAGATACGCAGTATTTT.

V is TRBV19 and J is TRBJ1-4; no firm D call. The V and J ends lost 3 bases and 5 bases respectively, with 19 bases between them. CDR1 LNHDA and CDR2 SQIVND come from the germline V gene (reference sequence). The CDR3 totals 17 residues. DNA for the CDR3: TGTGCCAGTAGTATTGGCGGCAGTGCGGCGAGAAATGAAAAACTGTTTTTT. It encodes CASSIGGSAARNEKLFF.

This rearrangement joins TRBV7-2 to TRBJ2-3; D possibly corresponds to TRBD1 (5 bases). This CDR3 has 11 residues. The germline V gene encodes CDR1 SGHTA and CDR2 FQGNSA. V lost 6 bases and J 6 bases, leaving 7 bases between the germline ends. The CDR3 DNA is TGTGCCAGCAGAGGGGCCGATACGCAGTATTTT. Protein: CASRGADTQYF.

This clonotype was recorded many times. The chain has TRBV7-2 and TRBJ2-3; no definite D call. Germline CDR1 is SGHTA and CDR2 is FQGNSA. CDR3 length: 18 residues. Trimming pared 2 bases from V and 2 bases from J, leaving 20 bases between. CDR3 DNA: TGTGCCAGCAGCTTAAGAGTATCCGTGGCGGAGTTCACAGATACGCAGTATTTT. It is translated as CASSLRVSVAEFTDTQYF.

This clonotype appeared a few times. CDR3 in amino acids: CASSFSGTNEQFF. CDR3 coding DNA: TGTGCCAGCAGTTTCAGCGGAACCAATGAGCAGTTCTTC. The chain joins TRBV12-3 or TRBV12-4 to TRBJ2-1; D may be TRBD2 (5 bases). V was trimmed by 3 bases and J by 6 bases, leaving 9 bases between them. The CDR3 runs to 13 residues.

This sequence joins TRBV27 and TRBJ1-4; 10 bases match TRBD1. V trimming: 5 bases; J trimming: 7 bases; junction bases outside the gene matches: 10. Germline V lookup: CDR1 MNHEY, CDR2 SMNVEV (reference sequence). There are 16 residues in the CDR3. CDR3: CASSQGQGLTGEKLFF. Written as DNA, the CDR3 is TGTGCCAGCAGTCAGGGACAGGGGCTCACAGGTGAAAAACTGTTTTTT.

Many counts were recorded for this clonotype. This CDR3 reads CASRLPGLAGCSYEQYV. The CDR3 DNA reads TGTGCCAGCAGATTACCCGGACTAGCGGGATGCTCCTACGAGCAGTACGTC. V gene TRBV6-2 or TRBV6-3 combines with J gene TRBJ2-7, with 12 bases lining up with TRBD2. The V segment lost 6 bases and the J segment 0 bases; nucleotides outside the gene matches: 9. Looked up from germline, CDR1 is MNHEY and CDR2 is SVGEGT. The CDR3 totals 17 residues.

The chain carries TRBV20-1 and TRBJ2-6; 10 nucleotides match TRBD1. V lost 1 base to trimming and J lost 0 bases; unmatched junction nucleotides: 9. Germline CDR1 is DFQATT and CDR2 is SNEGSKA (reference sequence). The CDR3 sequence is 19 residues long. CDR3 DNA sequence: TGCAGTGCTAGAGGGATAAGGACAGGGGGACTCTCTGGGGCCAACGTCCTGACTTTC. Its protein is CSARGIRTGGLSGANVLTF.

In its sample, this clonotype was seen many times. The chain carries TRBV7-2 and TRBJ1-5; TRBD1 aligns across 9 bases. The CDR3 extends over 14 amino acids. Unmatched junction bases numbered 6, after V lost 5 bases and J lost 7 bases. The germline CDR1 and CDR2 sequences are SGHTA and FQGNSA. CDR3 in amino acids: CASSTGTGRQPQHF. The DNA for the CDR3 is TGTGCCAGCAGCACGGGGACAGGGAGGCAGCCCCAGCATTTT.

This clonotype was recorded a few times. The chain combines TRBV7-2 with TRBJ2-7; D might be TRBD2 (5 bases). Germline lookup yields CDR1 SGHTA and CDR2 FQGNSA. V was pared by 6 bases and J by 0 bases, with 15 bases between. The CDR3 totals 15 residues. The CDR3 DNA reads TGTGCCAGCAGTCGTAGCGACCGCTACTCCTACGAGCAGTACTTC. Translated: CASSRSDRYSYEQYF.

This chain connects TRBV15 to TRBJ2-5, with D uncertain. The V gene lost 3 bases and the J gene lost 5 bases, with 7 bases spanning the gap. Germline CDR1 is LNHNV and CDR2 is YYDKDF (reference sequence). The CDR3 runs to 12 residues. This CDR3 reads CATSRAGETQYF. In DNA, the CDR3 is TGTGCCACCAGCAGGGCCGGGGAGACCCAGTACTTC.

This clonotype has more than one count but fewer than ten. J is TRBJ2-3 and V is TRBV27; the D call may be TRBD1 or TRBD2 (5 bases each). Germline V gives CDR1 MNHEY, CDR2 SMNVEV (reference sequence). V was pared by 6 bases and J by 6 bases, with 10 bases between. The CDR3 has 12 residues. The DNA for the CDR3 is TGTGCCAGCAGGGGGGATACTGATACGCAGTATTTT. This encodes CASRGDTDTQYF.

Concerning this clonotype: The junction and the germline gene differ at one end; a read error may be behind it. The chain uses TRBV19 and TRBJ2-1; D might be TRBD1 (6 bases). This CDR3 has 14 amino acids. The germline V gene has CDR1 LNHDA and CDR2 SQIVND (reference sequence). The chain's CDR3 is CASNENYDRQPQIF. Here the CDR3 DNA reads TGTGCCAGTAACGAAAACTATGACAGGCAACCCCAGATCTTC.

The table lists this clonotype with many counts. The V call is TRBV7-2, the J call TRBJ2-7, with D perhaps matching TRBD1 (6 bases). CDR1 is SGHTA, CDR2 FQGNSA, per germline. V was cut by 1 base and J by 5 bases, with 12 bases left in between. CDR3 length equals 14 residues. CDR3 protein: CASSLGGTLHEQYF. CDR3 DNA sequence: TGTGCCAGCAGCTTAGGAGGGACACTCCACGAGCAGTACTTC. The whole variable domain, remainder taken from reference TRBV7-2 and TRBJ2-7, is GAGVSQSPSNKVTEKGKDVELRCDPISGHTALYWYRQSLGQGLEFLIYFQGNSAPDKSGLPSDRFSAERTGGSVSTLTIQRTQQEDSAVYLCASSLGGTLHEQYFGPGTRLTVT.

In this sample, this clonotype turned up a few times. The chain recombines TRBV4-1 with TRBJ1-1; 8 bases fit TRBD1. CDR1 MGHRA and CDR2 YSYEKL come from the germline V gene. CDR3 length: 15 residues. The V gene end was trimmed by 3 bases and the J gene end by 5 bases; junction bases not matched to a gene: 8. CDR3 in amino acids: CASSHSGQGDTEAFF. CDR3 bases: TGCGCCAGCAGCCATTCAGGACAGGGAGATACTGAAGCTTTCTTT.

The chain couples TRBV15 to TRBJ1-2, with a weak D call TRBD1 (5 bases). V lost 5 bases to trimming and J lost 3 bases, with 16 bases between them. Germline V gene lookup returns CDR1 LNHNV and CDR2 YYDKDF (reference sequence). This CDR3 is built from 15 residues. CDR3 sequence: CATSPEGRGYYGYTF. The CDR3 DNA follows: TGTGCCACCAGCCCTGAGGGACGGGGTTACTATGGCTACACCTTC.

This clonotype has just a few counts. This rearrangement joins TRBV6-2 or TRBV6-3 to TRBJ2-6, with 11 positions matching TRBD2. With V trimmed by 6 bases and J by 1 base, 2 bases remained unmatched. The CDR3 length is 16 residues. In germline, CDR1 is MNHEY, CDR2 SVGEGT. As DNA, the CDR3 is TGTGCCAGCAGACTAGCGGGAGTTTCTGGGGCCAACGTCCTGACTTTC. Encoded protein: CASRLAGVSGANVLTF.

Many counts were recorded for this clonotype. The rearrangement uses TRBV7-3 and TRBJ2-1; 7 bases are shared with TRBD2. The germline V gene has CDR1 SGHTA and CDR2 FQGTGA. V lost 1 base to trimming and J lost 6 bases; unmatched junction nucleotides: 15. This CDR3 region has 18 residues. The CDR3 spells CASSLMGGNRAGLNEQFF. In DNA form, the CDR3 reads TGTGCCAGCAGCTTAATGGGGGGGAATCGGGCAGGCCTCAATGAGCAGTTCTTC.

This clonotype was detected ten times or more. This chain joins TRBV7-8 and TRBJ1-1; 8 bases match TRBD1. The V gene's germline CDR1 is SGHVS and CDR2 FQNEAQ. The V and J ends lost 2 bases and 1 base, in that order; junction bases with no gene match: 6. This CDR3 contains 16 residues. In DNA, the CDR3 is TGTGCCAGCAGCTTACTAACAGGGGGGGAGAACACTGAAGCTTTCTTT. The encoded protein is CASSLLTGGENTEAFF.

This clonotype has at least ten counts. The chain links TRBV7-2 to TRBJ2-7, with D possibly matching TRBD2 (6 bases). CDR1 is SGHTA, CDR2 FQGNSA, per germline. The V end was cut by 5 bases, the J end by 0 bases, with 11 bases between. The CDR3 contains 14 residues. CDR3 sequence: CASSPGGSSYEQYF. The CDR3 DNA reads as TGTGCCAGCAGCCCCGGAGGGTCCTCCTACGAGCAGTACTTC.

V usage is TRBV5-1 and J usage is TRBJ2-1, with a weak D call TRBD2 (6 bases). V gave up 0 bases and J gave up 7 bases, with 14 bases separating them. Germline values: CDR1 SGHRS, CDR2 YFSETQ. The CDR3 extends over 15 amino acids. CDR3 region: CASSLVPGVENEQFF. The CDR3 nucleotides read TGCGCCAGCAGCTTGGTTCCGGGAGTGGAGAATGAGCAGTTCTTC.